The 14 T cell receptor beta chains listed next were all sequenced from one sample in a study of T cell repertoires in cytomegalovirus infection. One entry per CDR3 protein, called by TCRdb with MiXCR from the reads. The data show some 350,000 distinct CDR3 sequences, almost 30% seen once. Antigens for these TCRs are unknown. The material was cultured PBMCs, obtained from culture after CMV antigen stimulation. The receptors were sampled from a human donor in good health (CMV status not recorded). Some clones in this sample may be carry-over from other donors' samples.

As DNA, the CDR3 is TGTGCCAGCAGGGGACAGGGGACAATCGACGAGCAGTACTTC. It specifies CASRGQGTIDEQYF. The genes are TRBV28 and TRBJ2-7, with 10 nucleotides matching TRBD1. The germline V gene encodes CDR1 MDHEN and CDR2 SYDVKM. V was clipped by 6 bases and J by 5 bases; unmatched bases: 7. The CDR3 has 14 residues.

This clonotype was seen more than once but under ten times. The chain combines TRBV6-6 with TRBJ1-4; D ambiguous. The V gene's germline CDR1 is MNHNY and CDR2 SVGAGI (reference sequence). V was trimmed by 2 bases and J by 6 bases, leaving 13 bases between them. The CDR3 runs 15 residues. The CDR3 nucleotides read TGTGCCAGCAGTTACCGAAGGACTACGGATGAAAAACTGTTTTTT. Its protein product is CASSYRRTTDEKLFF.

The CDR3 bases are TGTGCCAGTAATTCGGGTCCGACAGTCTATAGCAATCAGCCCCAGCATTTT. Translating it yields CASNSGPTVYSNQPQHF. The chain recombines TRBV19 with TRBJ1-5, with D maybe TRBD1 (5 bases). V lost 7 bases and J lost 0, with 19 bases in between. Germline V gene sequence: CDR1 LNHDA, CDR2 SQIVND (reference sequence). CDR3 length: 17 amino acids.

The chain recombines TRBV2 with TRBJ2-1; D call uncertain. Germline CDR1 is SNHLY and CDR2 is FYNNEI. Trimming took 1 base from V and 8 from J, leaving 3 bases between them. CDR3 length equals 11 residues. This CDR3 is CASSEVYEQFF. CDR3 coding DNA: TGTGCCAGCAGTGAAGTCTATGAGCAGTTCTTC.

In this sample, this clonotype turned up many times. The V gene is TRBV7-8, the J gene TRBJ1-1; perhaps TRBD1 as D (6 bases). The CDR3 covers 13 residues. In germline, CDR1 is SGHVS, CDR2 FQNEAQ. V was shortened by 4 bases and J by 5 bases, with 11 bases between the two germline ends. CDR3 in amino acids: CASSSGQMTEAFF. The CDR3 nucleotides are TGTGCCAGCAGCTCCGGACAGATGACTGAAGCTTTCTTT.

The chain combines TRBV24-1 with TRBJ2-3, with D tentatively TRBD1 (6 bases). The V and J ends lost 5 bases and 0 bases respectively, with 14 bases between them. CDR3 size: 16 residues. Germline assignment: CDR1 KGHDR and CDR2 SFDVKD. CDR3 loop: CATSGGQSSSTDTQYF. The CDR3 DNA is TGTGCCACCAGTGGCGGACAGTCCTCTAGCACAGATACGCAGTATTTT.

This clonotype has a count of ten or more. V gene TRBV7-8 combines with J gene TRBJ1-5; D is unresolved. The germline CDR1 and CDR2 sequences are SGHVS and FQNEAQ. V was trimmed by 5 bases and J by 0 bases, leaving 11 bases between them. The CDR3 length is 15 residues. The chain's CDR3 is CASSAQTISNQPQHF. Here the CDR3 DNA reads TGTGCCAGCAGCGCTCAGACCATTAGCAATCAGCCCCAGCATTTT.

The J gene is TRBJ2-1, the V gene TRBV6-1; D is possibly TRBD1 or TRBD2 (5 bases each). V was trimmed by 6 bases and J by 2 bases, leaving 11 bases between them. Germline lookup yields CDR1 MNHNS and CDR2 SASEGT. CDR3 length: 14 residues. CDR3 amino acids: CASRPGTPYNEQFF. The CDR3 coding sequence is TGTGCCAGCAGGCCCGGGACCCCCTACAATGAGCAGTTCTTC.

This clonotype was seen ten or more times. The chain uses TRBV7-2 and TRBJ1-6; D uncertain. CDR1 SGHTA and CDR2 FQGNSA come from the germline V gene. There are 12 residues in the CDR3. The V end lost 0 bases, the J end lost 7 bases, and 1 base lay between the germline ends. Here the CDR3 DNA reads TGTGCCAGCAGCTTAGCGAATTCACCCCTCCACTTT. It encodes CASSLANSPLHF.

This clonotype appeared a few times. This chain uses TRBV2 with TRBJ1-5; 7 bases map to TRBD1. V was clipped by 7 bases and J by 0 bases; unmatched bases: 12. Germline CDR1 reads SNHLY; CDR2 reads FYNNEI. The CDR3 extends over 17 amino acids. CDR3 residues: CASTLFPTGSSNQPQHF. The DNA for the CDR3 is TGTGCCAGCACTCTGTTTCCGACAGGGAGTAGCAATCAGCCCCAGCATTTT.

The V gene is TRBV7-4, the J gene TRBJ1-2, with TRBD1 matching over 8 bases. CDR1 and CDR2 from the germline V gene are SGHVT and SQSDAQ. This CDR3 region has 18 residues. The J segment lost 3 bases and the V segment lost 5 bases, leaving 17 bases of the junction unmatched. The CDR3 is CASSPSDRETLAYYGYTF. CDR3 in DNA: TGTGCCAGCAGCCCATCGGACAGGGAGACCTTGGCTTACTATGGCTACACCTTC.

Only a few counts were recorded for this clonotype. The V gene is TRBV3-1, the J gene TRBJ1-2; 9 bases match TRBD1. CDR3 length: 15 residues. Trimming cost V 4 bases and J 0 bases; bases outside gene matches: 3. The germline CDR1 and CDR2 sequences are LGHDT and YNNKEL (reference sequence). DNA for the CDR3: TGTGCCAGCAGCCCAGGGACAGGGCCTAACTATGGCTACACCTTC. This translates into CASSPGTGPNYGYTF.

V gene TRBV7-3 combines with J gene TRBJ2-7, with 10 bases fitting TRBD1. The CDR3 covers 15 residues. V was pared by 4 bases and J by 4 bases, with 7 bases of the junction left unmatched. Germline CDR1 is SGHTA and CDR2 is FQGTGA. CDR3 residues: CASSSLRQGAYEQYF. The CDR3 DNA sequence: TGTGCCAGCAGCTCCCTGCGACAGGGGGCTTACGAGCAGTACTTC. Together with reference TRBV7-3 and TRBJ2-7, the CDR3 gives the full variable domain: GAGVSQTPSNKVTEKGKYVELRCDPISGHTALYWYRQSLGQGPEFLIYFQGTGAADDSGLPNDRFFAVRPEGSVSTLKIQRTERGDSAVYLCASSSLRQGAYEQYFGPGTRLTVT.

This rearrangement joins TRBV28 to TRBJ1-5; D is unclear. V lost 10 bases, J lost 0 bases, and 13 bases lay in between. Germline V gene lookup returns CDR1 MDHEN and CDR2 SYDVKM. The CDR3 spans 14 residues. The CDR3 here is CAIRGLDSNQPQHF. Here the CDR3 DNA reads TGTGCCATACGAGGACTCGATAGCAATCAGCCCCAGCATTTT.